These 29 T cell receptor beta chains were all obtained from the same sample, sequenced in a study of a mutant IDH1 vaccine in newly diagnosed glioma. The time point here: week 35, safety follow-up. The investigators gave 300 ug of mutant IDH1 20-mer peptide in each vaccine dose, together with topical imiquimod. The repertoire was sequenced with immunoSEQ multiplex PCR; TCRdb's copy has only in-frame clones and lacks some. The sample yields around 69,000 clones, roughly 86% seen once. Their antigen targets remain unknown. Sequenced material: PBMCs, taken from a glioma patient whose treatment included an IDH1 peptide vaccine. The receptor source for this set is a man younger than 40 with glioma.

This chain links TRBV19 with TRBJ1-5; tentatively, D is TRBD1 (6 bases). V gave up 0 bases and J gave up 6 bases, with 9 bases separating them. Germline CDR1 reads LNHDA; CDR2 reads SQIVND (reference sequence). CDR3 length: 14 residues. The DNA for the CDR3 is TGTGCCAGTAGTATAGATGGGGGGCTTCAGCCCCAGCATTTT. Amino acid sequence: CASSIDGGLQPQHF.

The chain combines TRBV15 with TRBJ2-1; 14 bases map to TRBD2. Germline trimming cut 1 base from V and 7 bases from J; bases unmatched to any gene: 0. The CDR3 contains 15 residues. Germline values: CDR1 LNHNV, CDR2 YYDKDF (reference sequence). CDR3 in amino acids: CATSRGTSGRNEQFF. DNA of the CDR3: TGTGCCACCAGCAGAGGGACTAGCGGGAGGAATGAGCAGTTCTTC. Together with reference TRBV15 and TRBJ2-1, the CDR3 gives the full variable domain: DAMVIQNPRYQVTQFGKPVTLSCSQTLNHNVMYWYQQKSSQAPKLLFHYYDKDFNNEADTPDNFQSRRPNTSFCFLDIRSPGLGDTAMYLCATSRGTSGRNEQFFGPGTRLTVL.

This CDR3 reads CASSTLNTGELFF. The CDR3 DNA reads as TGCGCCAGCAGCACCCTGAACACCGGGGAGCTGTTTTTT. The V call is TRBV5-1, the J call TRBJ2-2; D is unclear. V lost 4 bases, J lost 1 base, and 5 bases lay in between. The CDR3 is 13 residues long. In germline, CDR1 is SGHRS, CDR2 YFSETQ. Using reference TRBV5-1 and TRBJ2-2 for the parts outside the CDR3, the full variable domain is KAGVTQTPRYLIKTRGQQVTLSCSPISGHRSVSWYQQTPGQGLQFLFEYFSETQRNKGNFPGRFSGRQFSNSRSEMNVSTLELGDSALYLCASSTLNTGELFFGEGSRLTVL.

The chain joins TRBV29-1 to TRBJ1-3; D call uncertain. The V gene lost 4 bases and the J gene lost 3 bases, with 7 bases spanning the gap. CDR3 size: 12 residues. Germline V CDR1 and CDR2: SQVTM, ANQGSEA. This CDR3 is CSVGTGGNTIYF. As DNA, the CDR3 is TGCAGCGTTGGAACGGGTGGAAACACCATATATTTT.

The chain links TRBV19 to TRBJ2-7; 7 nucleotides align to TRBD1. V lost 3 bases to trimming and J lost 2 bases; unmatched junction nucleotides: 10. This CDR3 contains 16 residues. Looked up from germline, CDR1 is LNHDA and CDR2 is SQIVND (reference sequence). This chain's CDR3 is CASSIPTGAGAYEQYF. The CDR3 DNA reads TGTGCCAGTAGTATCCCTACAGGGGCTGGAGCCTACGAGCAGTACTTC.

CDR3 region: CASSLVWRGADTQYF. The CDR3 DNA is TGTGCCAGCAGCTTAGTCTGGAGGGGCGCAGATACGCAGTATTTT. The chain joins TRBV7-2 to TRBJ2-3, with D possibly TRBD2 on 6 matching bases. Germline values: CDR1 SGHTA, CDR2 FQGNSA. The CDR3 runs to 15 residues. Trimming shortened V by 1 base and J by 4 bases, and 12 bases separated the two germline ends.

This sequence joins TRBV19 and TRBJ2-1; TRBD1 matches at 7 bases. Germline CDR1 and CDR2: LNHDA and SQIVND (reference sequence). Trimming at V came to 10 bases and at J to 5 bases, leaving 14 bases not matched to a gene. This CDR3 is built from 15 residues. CDR3 nucleotide sequence: TGTGCCACAACACCCCGAGGGACAGCCAACAATGAGCAGTTCTTC. Encoded protein: CATTPRGTANNEQFF. Variable domain in full (rest from reference TRBV19 and TRBJ2-1): DGGITQSPKYLFRKEGQNVTLSCEQNLNHDAMYWYRQDPGQGLRLIYYSQIVNDFQKGDIAEGYSVSREKKESFPLTVTSAQKNPTAFYLCATTPRGTANNEQFFGPGTRLTVL.

This clone was counted only a few times. CDR3 loop: CASKASTGELFF. The CDR3 DNA reads as TGTGCCAGTAAAGCATCTACCGGGGAGCTGTTTTTT. The chain recombines TRBV9 with TRBJ2-2; unclear D gene. Trimming pared 8 bases from V and 5 bases from J, leaving 10 bases between. Germline V gene data show CDR1 as SGDLS and CDR2 as YYNGEE. The CDR3 consists of 12 residues.

The V gene is TRBV30, the J gene TRBJ2-1, with 10 nucleotides matching TRBD2. The CDR3 spans 15 residues. Trimming removed 0 bases from V and 10 bases from J; junction bases left unmatched: 9. CDR1 GTSNPN and CDR2 SVGIG come from the germline V gene (reference sequence). For the CDR3, the DNA is TGTGCCTGGAGTGTAAGGCTAGCGGGAGTACGGGAGCAGTTCTTC. It translates to CAWSVRLAGVREQFF. Based on the CDR3 plus reference TRBV30 and TRBJ2-1, the full variable domain is SQTIHQWPATLVQPVGSPLSLECTVEGTSNPNLYWYRQAAGRGLQLLFYSVGIGQISSEVPQNLSASRPQDRQFILSSKKLLLSDSGFYLCAWSVRLAGVREQFFGPGTRLTVL.

The genes are TRBV7-7 and TRBJ2-3; TRBD2 might be the D (6 bases). From germline, CDR1 is SSHAT and CDR2 FNYEAQ (reference sequence). V shed 5 bases and J shed 4 bases, with 10 bases lying between them. This CDR3 region has 13 residues. The CDR3 DNA follows: TGTGCCAGCAGCATGGACTATGCAGATACGCAGTATTTT. Residues: CASSMDYADTQYF. Using reference TRBV7-7 and TRBJ2-3 for the parts outside the CDR3, the full variable domain is GAGVSQSPRYKVTKRGQDVTLRCDPISSHATLYWYQQALGQGPEFLTYFNYEAQPDKSGLPSDRFSAERPEGSISTLTIQRTEQRDSAMYRCASSMDYADTQYFGPGTRLTVL.

The V call is TRBV2, the J call TRBJ2-7; 10 nucleotides match TRBD2. In germline, CDR1 is SNHLY, CDR2 FYNNEI. After removal of 1 base from V and 1 base from J, the junction contained 7 bases not matched to a gene. This CDR3 is built from 17 residues. The chain's CDR3 is CASSEGTGLAESYEQYF. The CDR3 bases are TGTGCCAGCAGTGAAGGGACAGGACTAGCGGAATCCTACGAGCAGTACTTC.

V is TRBV5-1 and J is TRBJ2-5; D not certain. This CDR3 contains 14 residues. Germline V CDR1 and CDR2: SGHRS, YFSETQ. V was trimmed by 1 base and J by 3 bases, leaving 10 bases between them. The chain's CDR3 is CASSLMSAEETQYF. CDR3 DNA: TGCGCCAGCAGCTTGATGTCTGCTGAAGAGACCCAGTACTTC.

The chain employs TRBV27 and TRBJ2-7; D possibly uses TRBD1 or TRBD2 (5 bases each). The length of the CDR3 is 15 residues. Germline lookup yields CDR1 MNHEY and CDR2 SMNVEV (reference sequence). Trimming took 3 bases from V and 5 from J, leaving 17 bases between them. In DNA, the CDR3 is TGTGCCAGCAGTTTGTACCGGGGCTTATGGAACGAGCAGTACTTC. Translating it yields CASSLYRGLWNEQYF.

The chain employs TRBV19 and TRBJ2-7; perhaps TRBD2 as D (6 bases). Trimming pared 8 bases from V and 1 base from J, leaving 15 bases between. CDR3 size: 14 residues. CDR1 is LNHDA and CDR2 is SQIVND in the germline V gene (reference sequence). This chain's CDR3 is CASRPMRGSYEQYF. The CDR3 DNA sequence: TGTGCCAGTCGGCCCATGCGGGGTTCCTACGAGCAGTACTTC.

The chain couples TRBV11-1 to TRBJ2-7, with a tentative D call TRBD2 (6 bases). The CDR3 loop spans 13 amino acids. The germline gives CDR1 SGHAT, CDR2 FQDESV (reference sequence). The ends were cut back, 4 bases at V and 3 bases at J, with 10 bases in the middle. CDR3 nucleotides: TGTGCCAGCAGCTGGGACTCCTACTACGAGCAGTACTTC. Its translation is CASSWDSYYEQYF.

This clone was observed a handful of times. The chain is built from TRBV10-3 and TRBJ2-7; D not certain. The germline gives CDR1 ENHRY, CDR2 SYGVKD. The CDR3 loop spans 11 amino acids. V gave up 9 bases and J gave up 5 bases, with 11 bases separating them. The CDR3: CAISIRDEQYF. The CDR3 DNA follows: TGTGCCATATCCATACGCGACGAGCAGTACTTC.

The J gene is TRBJ1-4, the V gene TRBV2; the match to TRBD1 covers 10 bases. This CDR3 has 14 residues. The germline V gene encodes CDR1 SNHLY and CDR2 FYNNEI. V shed 6 bases and J 8 bases; nucleotides not matched to a gene: 6. The CDR3 region has the DNA TGTGCCAGCAGCCCTGGGACAGGGGACGAAAAACTGTTTTTT. Amino acid sequence: CASSPGTGDEKLFF.

The chain uses TRBV23-1 and TRBJ2-1; D possibly corresponds to TRBD1 (6 bases). TRBV23-1 is filed as an ORF, its function uncertain. CDR3 length: 17 residues. Trimming took off 2 bases at V and 4 bases at J, with 18 bases between the two ends. Here the CDR3 reads CASSQKIDRPIYNEQFF. The DNA of the CDR3 is TGCGCCAGCAGTCAAAAAATCGACAGGCCGATTTACAATGAGCAGTTCTTC.

The chain links TRBV7-9 to TRBJ1-4; perhaps TRBD1 as D (6 bases). Germline V CDR1 and CDR2: SEHNR, FQNEAQ (reference sequence). The CDR3 length is 13 residues. Trimming shortened V by 1 base and J by 10 bases, and 10 bases separated the two germline ends. For the CDR3, the DNA is TGTGCCAGCAGCTTAGGACAGGCCGGAAAACTGTTTTTT. Protein product: CASSLGQAGKLFF.

The chain carries TRBV28 and TRBJ2-7; the D gene is possibly TRBD1 (5 bases). The germline CDR1 and CDR2 sequences are MDHEN and SYDVKM. The CDR3 is made up of 20 amino acids. Trimming cost V 4 bases and J 1 base, with 29 bases left between them. The CDR3 reads CASSSAIRRAPGQDSYEQYF. The CDR3 bases are TGTGCCAGCAGTTCTGCGATAAGGCGAGCTCCAGGGCAAGATTCCTACGAGCAGTACTTC.

This clone was seen a handful of times. In the same sample, other DNA sequences code for this CDR3. This rearrangement joins TRBV2 to TRBJ1-2; D may be TRBD1 (5 bases). The CDR3 length is 13 residues. Germline values: CDR1 SNHLY, CDR2 FYNNEI. The V end was cut by 1 base, the J end by 4 bases, with 7 bases between. CDR3 region: CASSEGQSYGYTF. CDR3 nucleotides: TGTGCCAGCAGTGAAGGACAGTCCTATGGCTACACCTTC.

The V and J genes are TRBV5-5 and TRBJ2-3; no reliable D call. The germline V gene has CDR1 SGHKS and CDR2 YYEKEE (reference sequence). The CDR3 is 15 amino acids. The V end was cut by 4 bases, the J end by 2 bases, with 14 bases between. The chain's CDR3 is CASSQIYYLTDTQYF. The CDR3 coding sequence is TGTGCCAGCAGCCAGATATACTACCTCACAGATACGCAGTATTTT.

The chain is built from TRBV6-1 and TRBJ2-7; 10 positions agree with TRBD2. Germline CDR1 reads MNHNS; CDR2 reads SASEGT. V was clipped by 5 bases and J by 2 bases; unmatched bases: 6. CDR3 size: 15 residues. The CDR3 region has the DNA TGTGCCAGCAGTAATAGCGGGAGGTCGACCTACGAGCAGTACTTC. Translating gives CASSNSGRSTYEQYF.

The chain has TRBV25-1 and TRBJ2-5; D is possibly TRBD1 or TRBD2 (5 bases each). The closer fit of TRBJ2-7 to the DNA end suggests the J call may be wrong. This CDR3 is 14 amino acids long. Germline-derived CDR1 and CDR2 are MGHDK and SYGVNS. The CDR3 DNA is TGTGCCAGCAGTGCGGACTCTTGGGGGTACGAGCAGTACTTC. It is translated as CASSADSWGYEQYF.

This chain connects TRBV7-9 to TRBJ1-3, with D unresolved. Germline V gives CDR1 SEHNR, CDR2 FQNEAQ (reference sequence). This CDR3 contains 17 residues. V lost 1 base and J lost 0, with 13 bases in between. The CDR3 region has the DNA TGTGCCAGCAGCTTAGAAGAGCGTAAATTCTCTGGAAACACCATATATTTT. Translation gives CASSLEERKFSGNTIYF. Full variable domain (missing parts from reference TRBV7-9 and TRBJ1-3): DTGVSQNPRHKITKRGQNVTFRCDPISEHNRLYWYRQTLGQGPEFLTYFQNEAQLEKSRLLSDRFSAERPKGSFSTLEIQRTEQGDSAMYLCASSLEERKFSGNTIYFGEGSWLTVV.

The V and J genes are TRBV7-2 and TRBJ1-6; maybe TRBD1 (6 bases). CDR1 is SGHTA and CDR2 is FQGNSA in the germline V gene. There are 15 residues in the CDR3. Trimming stripped 1 base from V and 3 bases from J, with 7 bases between. CDR3 nucleotide sequence: TGTGCCAGCAGCTTAGGAGGGGGCTATAATTCACCCCTCCACTTT. Translation: CASSLGGGYNSPLHF.

The V gene is TRBV7-9, the J gene TRBJ2-5; 7 bases match TRBD1. The CDR3 totals 14 residues. The V gene's germline CDR1 is SEHNR and CDR2 FQNEAQ (reference sequence). J lost 5 bases, V lost 5 bases, and 8 bases had no gene match. The DNA for the CDR3 is TGTGCCAGCAGCCAGGGGGTCGGGATGGAGACCCAGTACTTC. Translated: CASSQGVGMETQYF.

The rearrangement joins TRBV19 to TRBJ1-2; D is uncertain. This CDR3 has 15 amino acids. Deletions cut 3 bases from V and 4 bases from J, with 15 bases between. Germline-derived CDR1 and CDR2 are LNHDA and SQIVND (reference sequence). Here the CDR3 DNA reads TGTGCCAGTAGTATCGAGTCGACTTCTACCTATGGCTACACCTTC. The encoded protein is CASSIESTSTYGYTF.

This rearrangement joins TRBV6-4 to TRBJ1-1; a possible D gene is TRBD1 (5 bases). The CDR3 is 15 residues long. Per germline, CDR1 MRHNA and CDR2 SNTAGT. V shed 0 bases and J shed 7 bases, with 15 bases lying between them. The chain's CDR3 is CASSDSSWGEGEAFF. For the CDR3, the DNA is TGTGCCAGCAGTGACTCGTCATGGGGCGAGGGTGAAGCTTTCTTT.